A selection of T cell receptor beta chains follows, all from one sample in a study of blood T cell repertoires in COVID-19. TCRdb keeps only in-frame clones here, not all; method: immunoSEQ multiplex PCR. The sample lists about 150,000 clones, 75% to 90% occurring once. The sample consisted of peripheral blood. All receptors come from a woman aged 60-70 years with active or convalescent COVID-19. The CDR3 runs from the conserved cysteine through the conserved F or W. The order of the fields is J gene, D gene, V gene, clone size, CDR3 length, CDR3 DNA, CDR3 protein. D genes are given only for firm matches. The size of a clone is reported for some rows only, either as once, few or many, or as a class for expanded clones.

J gene: TRBJ1-2
D gene: NA
V gene: TRBV7-2
clone size: NA
CDR3 length: 16
CDR3 DNA: TGTGCCAGCAGCTTAGATGCGGGGGTGTATAACTATGGCTACACCTTC
CDR3 protein: CASSLDAGVYNYGYTF

J gene: TRBJ2-3
D gene: TRBD1
V gene: TRBV7-2
clone size: NA
CDR3 length: 15
CDR3 DNA: TGTGCCAGCAGCCTAGACAGGGCTAGCACAGATACGCAGTATTTT
CDR3 protein: CASSLDRASTDTQYF

J gene: TRBJ2-3
D gene: NA
V gene: TRBV19
clone size: NA
CDR3 length: 16
CDR3 DNA: TGTGCCAGTAGTGATAGTTCCGGGGTTCGGACAGATACGCAGTATTTT
CDR3 protein: CASSDSSGVRTDTQYF

J gene: TRBJ2-1
D gene: NA
V gene: TRBV7-8
clone size: NA
CDR3 length: 14
CDR3 DNA: TGTGCCAGCAGCTTCCAGTCTGTCCCCAATGAGCAGTTCTTC
CDR3 protein: CASSFQSVPNEQFF

J gene: TRBJ2-4
D gene: NA
V gene: TRBV5-4
clone size: NA
CDR3 length: 15
CDR3 DNA: TGTGCCAGCAGCTCTGACAGTCTAGCCAAAAACATTCAGTACTTC
CDR3 protein: CASSSDSLAKNIQYF

J gene: TRBJ1-1
D gene: NA
V gene: TRBV6-2/TRBV6-3
clone size: many
CDR3 length: 12
CDR3 DNA: TGTGCCAGCAGTTTCGGGGGACGGGAAGCTTTCTTT
CDR3 protein: CASSFGGREAFF

J gene: TRBJ2-7
D gene: NA
V gene: TRBV5-3
clone size: few
CDR3 length: 16
CDR3 DNA: TGTGCCAGAAGCAGGGGAGGCCCGTTGGAACGCTACGAGCAGTACTTC
CDR3 protein: CARSRGGPLERYEQYF

J gene: TRBJ1-2
D gene: NA
V gene: TRBV5-1
clone size: few
CDR3 length: 15
CDR3 DNA: TGCGCCAGCAGCTTGGCAGCCGTAACTATTGATGGCTACACCTTC
CDR3 protein: CASSLAAVTIDGYTF

J gene: TRBJ1-1
D gene: NA
V gene: TRBV19
clone size: NA
CDR3 length: 16
CDR3 DNA: TGTGCCAGTAGTTTTCAACCCTCGGAGAGGAACACTGAAGCTTTCTTT
CDR3 protein: CASSFQPSERNTEAFF

J gene: TRBJ1-2
D gene: TRBD1
V gene: TRBV6-1
clone size: NA
CDR3 length: 16
CDR3 DNA: TGTGCCAGCAGTGCCCCCCCGGGACAGAGATCCTATGGCTACACCTTC
CDR3 protein: CASSAPPGQRSYGYTF

J gene: TRBJ2-6
D gene: TRBD1
V gene: TRBV2
clone size: few
CDR3 length: 15
CDR3 DNA: TGTGCCAGCAGTCAAGACAGGGTTGGGGCCAACGTCCTGACTTTC
CDR3 protein: CASSQDRVGANVLTF

J gene: TRBJ2-3
D gene: TRBD2
V gene: TRBV2
clone size: NA
CDR3 length: 11
CDR3 DNA: TGTGCCAGCATGGTGGGGGGGACGCAGTATTTT
CDR3 protein: CASMVGGTQYF

J gene: TRBJ2-1
D gene: NA
V gene: TRBV2
clone size: once
CDR3 length: 13
CDR3 DNA: TGTGCCAGCAGTGAACGCAGGGCCGCCGGGCAGTTCTTC
CDR3 protein: CASSERRAAGQFF

J gene: TRBJ1-4
D gene: NA
V gene: TRBV7-9
clone size: NA
CDR3 length: 16
CDR3 DNA: TGTGCCAGCAGCTTAGATAACGTGGGGGGGAGTGAAAAACTGTTTTTT
CDR3 protein: CASSLDNVGGSEKLFF

J gene: TRBJ1-1
D gene: NA
V gene: TRBV21-1
clone size: NA
CDR3 length: 16
CDR3 DNA: TGTGCCAGCAACTTCTCTGGGAGGACTCAGAACACTGAAGCTTTCTTT
CDR3 protein: CASNFSGRTQNTEAFF

J gene: TRBJ1-2
D gene: NA
V gene: TRBV12-2
clone size: NA
CDR3 length: 14
CDR3 DNA: TGTGCAAGTCGCTCAGTTGGGGAGGACTATGGCTACACCTTC
CDR3 protein: CASRSVGEDYGYTF

J gene: TRBJ2-3
D gene: TRBD2
V gene: TRBV10-3
clone size: NA
CDR3 length: 16
CDR3 DNA: TGTGCCACCCTCGATTACCGGGGGGGCAGCGCAGATACGCAGTATTTT
CDR3 protein: CATLDYRGGSADTQYF

J gene: TRBJ2-5
D gene: TRBD2
V gene: TRBV6-6
clone size: NA
CDR3 length: 16
CDR3 DNA: TGTGCCAGCAGCCAAGCTAGCGGGGGAGCTCAAGAGACCCAGTACTTC
CDR3 protein: CASSQASGGAQETQYF

J gene: TRBJ1-3
D gene: NA
V gene: TRBV6-6
clone size: NA
CDR3 length: 15
CDR3 DNA: TGTGCCAGCAGTTACGATCACAGGGCTGGAAACACCATATATTTT
CDR3 protein: CASSYDHRAGNTIYF

J gene: TRBJ1-1
D gene: NA
V gene: TRBV7-9
clone size: NA
CDR3 length: 12
CDR3 DNA: TGTGCCAGCAGCCATACTCTCACTGAAGCTTTCTTT
CDR3 protein: CASSHTLTEAFF

J gene: TRBJ2-3
D gene: TRBD2
V gene: TRBV7-7
clone size: NA
CDR3 length: 19
CDR3 DNA: TGTGCTAGCAGCTTGAACCCGAGAAGCGGGGGGGGCGGTGCAGATACGCAGTATTTT
CDR3 protein: CASSLNPRSGGGGADTQYF

J gene: TRBJ2-2
D gene: TRBD1
V gene: TRBV6-1
clone size: NA
CDR3 length: 14
CDR3 DNA: TGTGCCAGCAGTCCGGGACAGGGAAGCGGGGAGCTGTTTTTT
CDR3 protein: CASSPGQGSGELFF

J gene: TRBJ2-7
D gene: NA
V gene: TRBV28
clone size: NA
CDR3 length: 13
CDR3 DNA: TGTGCCAGCAGTGTGGTTTGGGGGGACGAGCAGTACTTC
CDR3 protein: CASSVVWGDEQYF

J gene: TRBJ1-3
D gene: NA
V gene: TRBV6-5
clone size: few
CDR3 length: 14
CDR3 DNA: TGTGCCAGCAGTCCAACAGGGAATTGGTACACCATATATTTT
CDR3 protein: CASSPTGNWYTIYF

J gene: TRBJ2-5
D gene: NA
V gene: TRBV30
clone size: NA
CDR3 length: 12
CDR3 DNA: TGTGCCTGGAGCCAATCCCAAGAGACCCAGTACTTC
CDR3 protein: CAWSQSQETQYF

J gene: TRBJ1-1
D gene: NA
V gene: TRBV10-1
clone size: NA
CDR3 length: 15
CDR3 DNA: TGCGCCAGCAGTGATGGCAGGGTGGTCGGCACTGAAGCTTTCTTT
CDR3 protein: CASSDGRVVGTEAFF

J gene: TRBJ2-7
D gene: TRBD1
V gene: TRBV5-8
clone size: NA
CDR3 length: 15
CDR3 DNA: TGTGCCAGCAGCTTGGAAGGGACAGCCACCTACGAGCAGTACTTC
CDR3 protein: CASSLEGTATYEQYF

J gene: TRBJ1-6
D gene: NA
V gene: TRBV6-5
clone size: once
CDR3 length: 14
CDR3 DNA: TGTGCCAGCAGTCCCTTCAGTTCAAATTCACCCCTCCACTTT
CDR3 protein: CASSPFSSNSPLHF

J gene: TRBJ1-5
D gene: NA
V gene: TRBV4-3
clone size: NA
CDR3 length: 16
CDR3 DNA: TGCGCCAGCAGCCAAGTTGCAGGGGAAAAAAATCAGCCCCAGCATTTT
CDR3 protein: CASSQVAGEKNQPQHF